Listed below are T cell receptor beta chains from one sample, sequenced in a study of blood T cell repertoires in COVID-19. The data were produced by immunoSEQ multiplex PCR, yet TCRdb's version contains in-frame clones alone and is incomplete. Altogether about 170,000 clones are present, roughly 85% being singletons, with the ten largest covering about 2%. The sequenced sample consisted of peripheral blood. These receptors came from a woman of 80 years or more with acute or convalescent COVID-19. Each CDR3 is given with its conserved first and last residue. Fields, in order: clone size, V gene, J gene, D gene, CDR3 protein, CDR3 DNA. The D gene is left open where the match is weak. Size values are once, few and many counts, or a class for expanded clones, and some rows have none.

clone_size: few; v_call: TRBV10-3; j_call: TRBJ2-7; d_call: TRBD1; cdr3_aa: CAISDRGGPYEQYF; cdr3_nt: TGTGCCATCAGTGATAGAGGGGGCCCCTACGAGCAGTACTTC
clone_size: .; v_call: TRBV24-1; j_call: TRBJ1-2; d_call: .; cdr3_aa: CATSDSPGYGYTF; cdr3_nt: TGTGCCACCAGTGATTCCCCCGGCTATGGCTACACCTTC
clone_size: .; v_call: TRBV5-1; j_call: TRBJ2-5; d_call: .; cdr3_aa: CASSLQPQETQYF; cdr3_nt: TGCGCCAGCAGCTTACAGCCTCAAGAGACCCAGTACTTC
clone_size: .; v_call: TRBV6-5; j_call: TRBJ1-2; d_call: TRBD1; cdr3_aa: CASRQGAFGYTF; cdr3_nt: TGTGCCAGCAGGCAGGGGGCGTTCGGCTACACCTTC
clone_size: .; v_call: TRBV19; j_call: TRBJ2-7; d_call: TRBD1; cdr3_aa: CASSIASRTGDEQYF; cdr3_nt: TGTGCCAGTAGTATAGCCTCACGGACAGGGGACGAGCAGTACTTC
clone_size: .; v_call: TRBV27; j_call: TRBJ1-1; d_call: TRBD1; cdr3_aa: CASSSQGEGTEAFF; cdr3_nt: TGTGCCAGCAGCAGCCAGGGGGAAGGCACTGAAGCTTTCTTT
clone_size: few; v_call: TRBV19; j_call: TRBJ1-2; d_call: .; cdr3_aa: CASSIALGPGYGYTF; cdr3_nt: TGTGCCAGTAGTATAGCCCTTGGCCCGGGCTATGGCTACACCTTC
clone_size: .; v_call: TRBV30; j_call: TRBJ1-5; d_call: .; cdr3_aa: CAWRAGSNQPQHF; cdr3_nt: TGTGCCTGGAGGGCCGGGAGCAATCAGCCCCAGCATTTT
clone_size: .; v_call: TRBV30; j_call: TRBJ1-6; d_call: .; cdr3_aa: CAWTIGSSPLHF; cdr3_nt: TGTGCCTGGACCATAGGGAGTTCACCCCTCCACTTT
clone_size: .; v_call: TRBV19; j_call: TRBJ1-2; d_call: .; cdr3_aa: CASRSPYGYTF; cdr3_nt: TGTGCCAGTAGGAGCCCCTATGGCTACACCTTC
clone_size: medium-sized; v_call: TRBV25-1; j_call: TRBJ2-1; d_call: .; cdr3_aa: CASSESGESDEQFF; cdr3_nt: TGTGCCAGCAGTGAATCTGGGGAGAGCGATGAGCAGTTCTTC
clone_size: .; v_call: TRBV7-2; j_call: TRBJ2-2; d_call: TRBD1; cdr3_aa: CASSLAGTGANTGELFF; cdr3_nt: TGTGCCAGCAGCTTAGCGGGGACAGGGGCGAACACCGGGGAGCTGTTTTTT
clone_size: .; v_call: TRBV7-9; j_call: TRBJ2-5; d_call: TRBD2; cdr3_aa: CASSSGGLAGAETQYF; cdr3_nt: TGTGCCAGCAGCAGTGGGGGACTAGCGGGAGCCGAGACCCAGTACTTC
clone_size: few; v_call: TRBV27; j_call: TRBJ1-2; d_call: TRBD1; cdr3_aa: CASSSEGAGLLYGYTF; cdr3_nt: TGTGCCAGCAGCTCAGAGGGGGCAGGGCTTCTATATGGCTACACCTTC
clone_size: many; v_call: TRBV28; j_call: TRBJ1-6; d_call: .; cdr3_aa: CASSSPGGGEGYNSPLHF; cdr3_nt: TGTGCCAGCAGTTCCCCGGGCGGGGGCGAGGGCTATAATTCACCCCTCCACTTT
clone_size: .; v_call: TRBV10-3; j_call: TRBJ2-2; d_call: TRBD2; cdr3_aa: CAISESGGLEAGELFF; cdr3_nt: TGTGCCATCAGTGAGTCGGGAGGGCTAGAGGCCGGGGAGCTGTTTTTT